The text below deals with one TCR beta chain. Its antigen is still unknown. This sample was taken from a study of early T cells in non-severe SARS-CoV-2 infection. Unique molecular identifiers tagged individual cDNA molecules. TCRdb re-analysed the 5' RACE reads in MiXCR, keeping a single row per CDR3 protein. The data hold 65,000 to 85,000 distinct CDR3 sequences, with less than 15% observed a single time. Overall study findings and caveats: VDJdb matching favored anti-spike CD8 responses, missing private and CD4 specificities.

The material sequenced was whole blood. This sequence originates from an adult who was a healthcare worker with PCR-confirmed SARS-CoV-2 infection or an uninfected control (not recorded which).

For the CDR3, the DNA is TGTGCCAGCAGCTTACTGGGAGGCACAGATACGCAGTATTTT. Its protein product is CASSLLGGTDTQYF. This chain uses TRBV7-3 with TRBJ2-3, with D maybe TRBD2 (5 bases). V was pared by 2 bases and J by 1 base, with 7 bases between. This CDR3 contains 14 residues. Per germline, CDR1 SGHTA and CDR2 FQGTGA.